These T cell receptor beta chains were read from a single sample in a study of CD8 T cells in ankylosing spondylitis. TCRdb re-derived calls from the 5' RACE reads in MiXCR, one entry per CDR3 protein. The sample has roughly 220,000 distinct CDR3 sequences; 8% to 11% are singletons. Sequencing was performed on blood, either unsorted or a sorted T cell fraction (not recorded which). These receptors came from a male donor with ankylosing spondylitis or in good health (not recorded which). Both conserved end residues are trimmed from each CDR3.

j_call v_call cdr3_aa
TRBJ2-4 TRBV7-3 ASSYQGRDGDIQY
TRBJ2-3 TRBV20-1 SAPKRYSTDTQY
TRBJ2-1 TRBV3-1 ASSEIYNEQF
TRBJ2-3 TRBV7-2 ASSFPLGATDTQY
TRBJ2-3 TRBV20-1 SASPDTQY
TRBJ1-1 TRBV10-3 AIRPGQGTNTEAF
TRBJ2-1 TRBV5-1 ASGSGDLSYNEQF
TRBJ2-5 TRBV20-1 SGGTGGSETQY
TRBJ2-3 TRBV5-1 ASSRNGIPTDTQY
TRBJ1-1 TRBV5-1 ASSLNTAVNTEAF
TRBJ2-7 TRBV20-1 SARDEHGGYYEQY
TRBJ1-1 TRBV7-2 ASSPQTGGTEAF
TRBJ1-4 TRBV11-1 ASSSGGANEKLF
TRBJ2-7 TRBV29-1 SVEAGGDEQY
TRBJ1-5 TRBV12-3/TRBV12-4 ASSSPGLTNNQPQH
TRBJ2-3 TRBV5-1 ASRPDRDVTDTQY
TRBJ2-3 TRBV5-1 ASSLAPTSGTDTQY
TRBJ2-3 TRBV29-1 SVEGLRKGSTSTDTQY
TRBJ1-1 TRBV18 ASSTDRGASEAF
TRBJ2-5 TRBV29-1 SVVQGGETQY
TRBJ2-5 TRBV5-1 ASSSLGTQGQTQY
TRBJ1-1 TRBV25-1 ASSTRQGGTAF
TRBJ2-3 TRBV7-9 ASSLSWGSDTQY
TRBJ1-1 TRBV6-1 ASSGQGTTEAF
TRBJ1-2 TRBV4-2 ASSQDGRDDGYT
TRBJ2-2 TRBV11-1 ASRLGPGTGELF
TRBJ1-2 TRBV20-1 SALAWVGDGYT
TRBJ2-1 TRBV5-1 ASSLDSPYAYNEQF
TRBJ1-2 TRBV5-1 ASSLRTGTGYT
TRBJ2-7 TRBV7-3 ASSFLGADEQY
TRBJ2-7 TRBV5-1 ASSPGGGSAYEQY
TRBJ1-1 TRBV7-2 ASSSTQMNTEAF
TRBJ1-1 TRBV12-3/TRBV12-4 ASSFSVVNTEAF
TRBJ2-7 TRBV5-1 ASSTSSGGTYEQY
TRBJ2-1 TRBV7-7 ASSLDGGAFNEQF
TRBJ2-1 TRBV5-1 ASSLSSVGNEQF
TRBJ2-1 TRBV5-1 ASSLELAGGNNEQF
TRBJ2-3 TRBV11-2 ASSQGVNVAGTDTQY
TRBJ1-5 TRBV3-1 ASSQGTGYNQPQH
TRBJ2-7 TRBV6-1 ASADGWSGVYEQY
TRBJ1-5 TRBV3-1 ASSQEAGNSNQPQH
TRBJ2-7 TRBV5-1 ASSHTGTDSYEQY
TRBJ2-7 TRBV2 ASSELQTSYEQY
TRBJ2-3 TRBV9 ASSVRGTTSTDTQY
TRBJ1-3 TRBV9 ASSPTLRTAGNTIY
TRBJ2-2 TRBV27 ASTRWDHTGELF
TRBJ2-3 TRBV7-2 ASSRVAGGNTDTQY
TRBJ2-6 TRBV5-1 ASSAVKDYSGANVLT
TRBJ1-3 TRBV7-2 ASSLVGQGAAGNTIY